This T cell receptor (beta chain) appears in the sequencing data of a study of human CD8 memory T cell subsets. Sequencing libraries of TCR beta were made by UMI-labeled 5' RACE. One entry per CDR3 protein, without DNA, is what TCRdb gives after re-calling the 5' RACE reads. This listing includes about 4,400 distinct CDR3 sequences. Points from the study as a whole: A similarly high level of diversity characterized stem-like memory and precursor exhausted T cells, unlike effector memory cells. Only one chain type (the T cell receptor beta chain) was sequenced in this study.

In regard to this clonotype: No antigen is known for it.

Total CD8+ T cells underwent enrichment via negative magnetic separation. Total RNA was taken from roughly 140,000 sorted CD8+ T cells, in duplicate, per subset. Germline V gives CDR1 SGHDN, CDR2 FVKESK. This CDR3 comprises 15 residues. Sequenced: CD8+ T cells from PBMCs. The chain is built from TRBV14 and TRBJ1-2. The sequence was collected from a human donor in good health. The CDR3 reads CASSQRREGNYGYTF.